Sequencing of this T cell receptor beta chain was carried out in a study of blood T cell repertoires in COVID-19. The J segment lost 2 bases and the V segment lost 0 bases, leaving 7 bases of the junction unmatched. This CDR3 has 17 amino acids. Germline CDR1 and CDR2: WNHNN and SYGVQD (reference sequence). This clone was seen only once. Per the original data handling: Reference gene primer amplification yielded estimated nucleated cell counts. Data came from immunoSEQ multiplex PCR; TCRdb stores just in-frame clones and leaves some out. V and J calls plus clone size are reproduced from that table; the DNA served to infer D and trimming. Of tens of thousands of clones detected, around 82% appear once; the ten largest clones hold around 1.3%.

What was sequenced was peripheral blood. The V gene is TRBV10-1, the J gene TRBJ2-3; 8 bases fit TRBD2. The source is a woman aged 80 or older with acute or convalescent COVID-19. CDR3 sequence (DNA): TGCGCCAGCAGTGAGTCGATAATAGCGGGAAACACAGATACGCAGTATTTT. Translation gives CASSESIIAGNTDTQYF.